These 18 T cell receptor beta chains originate from one sample sequenced in a study of OX40 agonist ivuxolimab in advanced cancers. Repertoires were generated with immunoSEQ multiplex PCR, while TCRdb's copy carries only in-frame clones and drops some. The table shows 50,000 to 55,000 clones, with over 75% occurring only once. Sequenced here: CD4+ or CD8+ T cells sorted from blood, sampled in a trial of the OX40 agonist ivuxolimab. The receptors originated from an adult with an advanced solid tumor such as melanoma, head and neck, liver or kidney cancer.

This clone was seen once. The chain links TRBV14 to TRBJ1-2; D perhaps matches TRBD1 (6 bases). Germline V gene lookup returns CDR1 SGHDN and CDR2 FVKESK. V shed 4 bases and J shed 5 bases, with 20 bases lying between them. This CDR3 region has 16 residues. The CDR3 nucleotides are TGTGCCAGCAGCCCCTTAGGGACAACTCGGGGGTATGGCTACACCTTC. Protein: CASSPLGTTRGYGYTF.

V usage is TRBV5-6 and J usage is TRBJ2-2, with no clear D. Germline CDR1 SGHDT, CDR2 YYEEEE. V shed 1 base and J shed 5 bases, with 6 bases lying between them. The CDR3 contains 13 residues. The CDR3 protein is CASSLLLTGELFF. DNA for the CDR3: TGTGCCAGCAGCTTGCTCCTTACCGGGGAGCTGTTTTTT.

This clone was recorded once. This chain uses TRBV6-1 with TRBJ1-2, with a possible D match to TRBD1 (5 bases). Between the trimmed V and J ends, which lost 5 bases and 2 bases, there was a span of 9 bases. From germline, CDR1 is MNHNS and CDR2 SASEGT. The CDR3 has 13 amino acids. CDR3: CASSPDSNYGYTF. Written as DNA, the CDR3 is TGTGCCAGCAGTCCCGACAGCAACTATGGCTACACCTTC.

The chain couples TRBV27 to TRBJ1-1, with TRBD1 identical over 7 bases. The CDR3 length is 14 residues. The germline V gene has CDR1 MNHEY and CDR2 SMNVEV (reference sequence). Trimming took 5 bases from V and 3 from J; bases not matched to a gene: 6. This CDR3 is CASSKGGADTEAFF. The CDR3 DNA follows: TGTGCCAGCAGTAAAGGGGGCGCGGACACTGAAGCTTTCTTT.

The rearrangement uses TRBV7-9 and TRBJ1-2, with 7 bases fitting TRBD1. This CDR3 is built from 15 residues. The germline gives CDR1 SEHNR, CDR2 FQNEAQ (reference sequence). Trimming took 1 base from V and 4 from J; bases not matched to a gene: 6. DNA for the CDR3: TGTGCCAGCAGCTTAGGAAGTACAGGGGCCTATGGCTACACCTTC. Translating it yields CASSLGSTGAYGYTF.

The rearrangement uses TRBV19 and TRBJ1-5, with 10 bases lining up with TRBD1. CDR1 and CDR2 (germline): LNHDA, SQIVND (reference sequence). Trimming cost V 8 bases and J 5 bases; bases outside gene matches: 6. CDR3 size: 14 residues. The CDR3 loop reads CASVGTGEDQPQHF. The DNA of the CDR3 is TGTGCCAGTGTGGGGACAGGGGAGGATCAGCCCCAGCATTTT. Supplemented by reference TRBV19 and TRBJ1-5, the full variable domain reads DGGITQSPKYLFRKEGQNVTLSCEQNLNHDAMYWYRQDPGQGLRLIYYSQIVNDFQKGDIAEGYSVSREKKESFPLTVTSAQKNPTAFYLCASVGTGEDQPQHFGDGTRLSIL.

This chain links TRBV10-3 with TRBJ1-5; D is perhaps TRBD1 (5 bases). V lost 4 bases to trimming and J lost 2 bases, with 9 bases between them. Germline V gene sequence: CDR1 ENHRY, CDR2 SYGVKD. The length of the CDR3 is 14 residues. The CDR3 sequence is CAISVGGGNQPQHF. In DNA form, the CDR3 reads TGTGCCATCAGTGTGGGGGGTGGCAATCAGCCCCAGCATTTT.

The genes are TRBV7-6 and TRBJ2-3, with 10 bases fitting TRBD2. Germline trimming cut 0 bases from V and 2 bases from J; bases unmatched to any gene: 2. Germline values: CDR1 SGHVS, CDR2 FNYEAQ. The CDR3 consists of 16 residues. The CDR3: CASSLASGGNTDTQYF. In nucleotides, the CDR3 is TGTGCCAGCAGCTTAGCTAGCGGGGGGAACACAGATACGCAGTATTTT.

The chain is built from TRBV2 and TRBJ1-5; 9 bases map to TRBD1. V dropped 7 bases and J dropped 5; count of bases not matched to a gene: 6. This CDR3 comprises 14 residues. CDR1 SNHLY and CDR2 FYNNEI come from the germline V gene. The CDR3: CASNSDRGDQPQHF. CDR3 sequence (DNA): TGTGCCAGCAACTCCGACAGGGGGGATCAGCCCCAGCATTTT.

The rearrangement uses TRBV7-6 and TRBJ1-6, with TRBD1 identical over 8 bases. The CDR3 extends over 15 amino acids. Germline V gene lookup returns CDR1 SGHVS and CDR2 FNYEAQ. The V segment lost 3 bases and the J segment 6 bases; nucleotides outside the gene matches: 4. CDR3 loop: CASSFGTGSNSPLHF. Written as DNA, the CDR3 is TGTGCCAGCAGCTTTGGGACAGGAAGTAATTCACCCCTCCACTTT.

This clone was seen once. The CDR3 spells CASTKPGQGLYGYTF. The CDR3 DNA follows: TGTGCCAGCACTAAACCCGGACAGGGGCTTTATGGCTACACCTTC. The chain has TRBV28 and TRBJ1-2, with TRBD1 matching over 9 bases. The germline gives CDR1 MDHEN, CDR2 SYDVKM. CDR3 length: 15 amino acids. V was clipped by 7 bases and J by 5 bases; unmatched bases: 11.

The chain is built from TRBV7-9 and TRBJ2-1; D not resolved. V was clipped by 6 bases and J by 8 bases, with 20 bases between them. Looked up from germline, CDR1 is SEHNR and CDR2 is FQNEAQ (reference sequence). CDR3 length: 15 amino acids. The CDR3 coding sequence is TGTGCCAGCAGGAGCATTGGTGGGGTTGATGATGAGCAGTTCTTC. Translated, it gives CASRSIGGVDDEQFF. Looking up the rest from reference TRBV7-9 and TRBJ2-1 gives the full variable domain: DTGVSQNPRHKITKRGQNVTFRCDPISEHNRLYWYRQTLGQGPEFLTYFQNEAQLEKSRLLSDRFSAERPKGSFSTLEIQRTEQGDSAMYLCASRSIGGVDDEQFFGPGTRLTVL.

This clone appeared once. The CDR3 spells CASSELFGGADTQYF. The DNA of the CDR3 is TGTGCCAGCAGTGAATTGTTCGGGGGTGCAGATACGCAGTATTTT. The rearrangement uses TRBV25-1 and TRBJ2-3; TRBD2 might be the D (6 bases). CDR1 and CDR2 from the germline V gene are MGHDK and SYGVNS. There are 15 residues in the CDR3. Trimming took 1 base from V and 4 from J, leaving 12 bases between them. Full variable domain (rest looked up from reference TRBV25-1 and TRBJ2-3): EADIYQTPRYLVIGTGKKITLECSQTMGHDKMYWYQQDPGMELHLIHYSYGVNSTEKGDLSSESTVSRIRTEHFPLTLESARPSHTSQYLCASSELFGGADTQYFGPGTRLTVL.

The CDR3 DNA is TGTGCCAGCAGTCCCGGCGGGGGGGCCTTCGGGGAGCTGTTTTTT. Translated, it gives CASSPGGGAFGELFF. V and J are TRBV28 and TRBJ2-2, with 9 bases fitting TRBD2. The CDR3 is 15 amino acids. V lost 5 bases and J lost 7; bases outside the gene matches: 8. Germline-derived CDR1 and CDR2 are MDHEN and SYDVKM.

The chain links TRBV6-4 to TRBJ2-3; D gene unclear. The germline V and J ends were trimmed by 0 bases and 6 bases, with 10 bases remaining between them. The CDR3 extends over 14 amino acids. Looked up from germline, CDR1 is MRHNA and CDR2 is SNTAGT. CDR3 bases: TGTGCCAGCAGTGACTCGATCTCCGGGGATACGCAGTATTTT. Its translation: CASSDSISGDTQYF.

The chain has TRBV6-6 and TRBJ1-1; D may be TRBD1 (6 bases). Deletions cut 5 bases from V and 0 bases from J, with 13 bases between. The CDR3 has 15 amino acids. Germline-derived CDR1 and CDR2 are MNHNY and SVGAGI (reference sequence). This chain's CDR3 is CASSTWDTLNTEAFF. Written as DNA, the CDR3 is TGTGCCAGCAGTACCTGGGACACCTTGAACACTGAAGCTTTCTTT.

V and J are TRBV19 and TRBJ2-1; D possibly corresponds to TRBD2 (6 bases). V lost 3 bases to trimming and J lost 6 bases, with 9 bases between them. The germline gives CDR1 LNHDA, CDR2 SQIVND (reference sequence). The CDR3 contains 13 residues. CDR3 in DNA: TGTGCCAGTAGTATGACTAGGATCAATGAGCAGTTCTTC. Protein sequence: CASSMTRINEQFF. The entire variable domain, with the rest obtained from reference TRBV19 and TRBJ2-1, is as follows: DGGITQSPKYLFRKEGQNVTLSCEQNLNHDAMYWYRQDPGQGLRLIYYSQIVNDFQKGDIAEGYSVSREKKESFPLTVTSAQKNPTAFYLCASSMTRINEQFFGPGTRLTVL.

The chain combines TRBV6-6 with TRBJ1-1; TRBD1 agrees at 9 bases. The CDR3 spans 13 residues. The trim removed 6 bases at V and 7 bases at J, leaving 6 bases unmatched. Germline V gene lookup returns CDR1 MNHNY and CDR2 SVGAGI (reference sequence). The CDR3 DNA reads TGTGCCAGCAGAGAAGGACAGGGGTTTGAAGCTTTCTTT. Its protein product is CASREGQGFEAFF.